Here is one T cell receptor (beta chain) with its context. Its cognate antigen is unknown. This CDR3 has 14 amino acids. CDR1 DFQATT and CDR2 SNEGSKA come from the germline V gene (reference sequence). The record originates from a study of blood T cells in healthy people across ages. Study-wide results and caveats: In older individuals, TCR beta diversity per million T cells was lower, falling roughly linearly with age.

The authors ran a second PCR of about 6 to 11 cycles using a sample-barcoded 5' primer and a J-beta primer mix. TCRdb independently ran MiXCR on the 5' RACE reads; one entry per CDR3 protein. Among about 970,000 distinct CDR3 sequences listed, roughly 51% were seen once. This chain links TRBV20-1 with TRBJ2-5, with D unresolved. Material: blood. The TCR sequence derives from an older woman in good health. CDR3 bases: TGCAGCGCCGCCGGACCTCCGGCACAAGAGACCCAGTACTTC. Its protein is CSAAGPPAQETQYF.